This TCR beta chain comes out of a study of blood T cell repertoires in COVID-19. Turning to the study itself: Researchers got acute and convalescent COVID-19 samples from the United States, Italy and Spain. The cDNA or gDNA used as material had been derived from T cells, B-cell-depleted T cells, or PBMCs.

As originally analysed: The authors estimated nucleated cell counts from reference gene primer amplification. The protocol was immunoSEQ multiplex PCR, while the TCRdb copy is restricted to in-frame clones and leaves out a portion. The V and J calls and the clone size are those of that table, but D and trimming were determined from the DNA. The sample holds approximately 300,000 clones, around 84% seen once. The count of this clone is one. Germline CDR1 ENHRY, CDR2 SYGVKD. Germline trimming cut 10 bases from V and 9 bases from J; bases unmatched to any gene: 9. This CDR3 contains 14 residues. The genes are TRBV10-3 and TRBJ1-6, with TRBD1 matching 10 bases. The sequencing sample was made of PBMCs or T cells enriched from blood (not recorded which). The TCR sequence derives from a man in his thirties or forties who had recovered from COVID-19. The CDR3 sequence is CATQAGTGASPLHF. In DNA form, the CDR3 reads TGTGCCACTCAAGCCGGGACAGGGGCTTCACCCCTCCACTTT.